This T cell receptor beta chain is from a study of monozygotic twins with inflammatory bowel disease. For both chains, the TCRalpha and TCRbeta cDNA went through two nested PCRs of around 15 and 9 cycles. TCRdb reprocessed the 5' RACE reads, with one entry per CDR3 protein and no DNA. The sample's table shows around 380,000 distinct CDR3 sequences. Details on this clonotype: Its antigen remains unknown.

The CDR3 sequence is 20 residues long. Per the germline V gene, CDR1 is SGHVS and CDR2 is FNYEAQ. General study points: No discrimination was achieved between different T cell subtypes. Healthy co-twins, by inverse Simpson, had higher TCRbeta diversity than their siblings with IBD. In patient repertoires, differing immunosuppressive treatments may have added some variability.

Source material: blood. The receptor was isolated from a human donor with ulcerative colitis or Crohn's disease, or a healthy co-twin of an affected twin (not recorded which). This rearrangement joins TRBV7-6 to TRBJ1-1. CDR3 amino acids: CASSLAGSGDYRVGDTEAFF.